This TCR beta chain was obtained from a study of T cell responses to AZD1222 COVID-19 vaccine. This CDR3 has 13 residues. CDR1 SGHDT and CDR2 YYEEEE come from the germline V gene. V was cut by 3 bases and J by 5 bases, with 11 bases left in between. A few counts support this clone. Its antigen is as yet unknown. Study results and caveats: Repertoire sampling was restricted to post-peak T cell response timepoints. The reported proportion of spike-specific TCRs targeting unmutated variant regions was nearly half. A mostly white British donor set with more females was recruited, and clonal diversity was possibly underestimated. With dominance at 160-218 and 743-854, vaccine-associated CD4 TCRs spanned spike.

The method was immunoSEQ multiplex PCR; TCRdb's version includes in-frame clones alone and lacks a portion of them. This table has over 100,000 clones, over 80% appearing once. Source: peripheral blood, taken on day 0 of AZD1222 vaccination. This TCR came from an adult in good health. The rearrangement joins TRBV5-6 to TRBJ1-1, with no clear D. The CDR3 here is CASSYPGVTEAFF. As DNA, the CDR3 is TGTGCCAGCAGCTACCCCGGTGTGACTGAAGCTTTCTTT.